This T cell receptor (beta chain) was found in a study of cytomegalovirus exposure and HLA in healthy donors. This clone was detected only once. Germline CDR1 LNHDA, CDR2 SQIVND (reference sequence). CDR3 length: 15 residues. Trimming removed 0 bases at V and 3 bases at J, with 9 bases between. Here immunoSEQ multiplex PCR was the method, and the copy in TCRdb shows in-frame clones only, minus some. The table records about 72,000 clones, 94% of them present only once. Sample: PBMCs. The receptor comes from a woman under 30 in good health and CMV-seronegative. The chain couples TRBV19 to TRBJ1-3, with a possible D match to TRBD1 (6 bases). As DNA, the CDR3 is TGTGCCAGTAGTATAGACAGGGGCGGTGGAAACACCATATATTTT. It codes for CASSIDRGGGNTIYF.